This entry describes one T cell receptor beta chain. Its cognate antigen has yet to be identified. The sample holds no much larger clone one base away, and base qualities are not on file. This CDR3 is also generated by other DNA sequences in the sample. Patients with a history of autoimmune disease or receiving systemic immunosuppression were excluded from the trial. In every dose cohort, peripheral blood was drawn for TCR sequencing at baseline, cycle 4 day 1, and cycle 7 day 1. The samples were drawn from a first-in-human, open-label, multicenter phase I dose-escalation trial of ivuxolimab. Adults with locally advanced or metastatic head and neck squamous cell, hepatocellular, melanoma or renal cell carcinoma were enrolled in the trial. Before TCR sequencing, CD4+ and CD8+ T cells were separately sorted from peripheral blood. The CDR3 runs 14 residues from the cysteine to the phenylalanine. Only CDR3 DNA is held: 42 bases, read in frame from base 1. Reading the germline V gene gives CDR1 SGHTA and CDR2 FQGNSA. The germline V and J ends show losses of 5 bases and 1 base respectively, and no gene match explains 3 bases of the junction.

This sample was taken from a study of OX40 agonist ivuxolimab in advanced cancers. Notes on the research overall: Ivuxolimab was a fully human IgG2 agonistic monoclonal antibody targeting the costimulatory receptor OX40 (CD134). In the dose-escalation cohort, 75% to 90% of patients were male, and the mean age was 60 years with a range of roughly 23 to 79. Peripheral TCRbeta sequencing aimed to test whether ivuxolimab altered TCR sequence diversity and caused clonal T-cell expansion. Intravenous ivuxolimab was administered to patients every 2 weeks at six dose levels: 0.01, 0.1, 0.3, 1.5, 3 and 10 mg/kg. Partial responses occurred in three dose-escalation patients: two with cutaneous melanoma and one with hepatocellular carcinoma. Among the roughly 50 dose-escalation patients, about 19 had hepatocellular carcinoma, around 15 melanoma, 9 renal cell carcinoma and 9 head and neck cancer. Prior anti-PD-1, anti-PD-L1 or anti-CTLA-4 therapy was permitted, and checkpoint inhibitors had been received by about 44% of dose-escalation patients. The monotherapy dose-escalation portion (N ≈ 55 patients) of the phase I ivuxolimab trial is reported in the paper.

Overall results and qualifications from the work: Which antigens the clonally expanded peripheral T cells were specific for was not determined. After ivuxolimab, more expanded clones were found on average in CD8+ T cells than in CD4+ T cells. In the 0.1-3.0 mg/kg groups, partial responders were among the patients with the lowest normalized peripheral clonal expansion, particularly in CD8+ T cells. Low levels of normalized T-cell clonal expansion were also shown by some nonresponding patients. Clonal expansion of both CD4+ and CD8+ blood T cells was observed from baseline to week 6 at doses 0.1 to 3.0 mg/kg.

Genomic DNA was extracted from sorted cells for sequencing of the TCRbeta CDR3 region. TCRbeta CDR3 regions were sequenced using the immunoSEQ Assay. This is the immuneACCESS table as TCRdb keeps it, with only in-frame sequences that have V and J called. A part of the clones is gone; compared with another copy, unresolved V genes explain less than half, and the rest is unexplained. This sample comprises some 80,000 clones, approximately 92% of them detected only once. The ten most abundant clones make up around 4.9% of the sample. The rearranged chain carries TRBV7-2 and TRBJ1-1, with TRBD1 identical over 8 junction bases. The sequences come from CD4+ or CD8+ T cells sorted from blood, collected in a trial of the OX40 agonist ivuxolimab. The receptor was derived from an adult with an advanced solid tumor such as melanoma, head and neck, liver or kidney cancer. DNA sequence: TGTGCCAGCAGCCTAGGACAGGGGAACACTGAAGCTTTCTTT. Its translation reads: CASSLGQGNTEAFF. With the portions outside the CDR3 filled from the reference TRBV7-2 and TRBJ1-1 genes, the complete variable region becomes GAGVSQSPSNKVTEKGKDVELRCDPISGHTALYWYRQSLGQGLEFLIYFQGNSAPDKSGLPSDRFSAERTGGSVSTLTIQRTQQEDSAVYLCASSLGQGNTEAFFGQGTRLTVV.